One T cell receptor (beta chain) is described in this entry. What it binds is not known. Libraries were prepared by immunoSEQ multiplex PCR; TCRdb keeps only in-frame clonotypes and omits some of them. This table holds about 2.4 million clones, roughly 93% found once. The CDR3 contains 14 residues. V lost 7 bases and J lost 5; bases outside the gene matches: 6. CDR1 is SGHRS, CDR2 YFSETQ, per germline. The sample is drawn from a study of shared clonotypes between healthy human individuals. General observations from the study: Naive subsets typically showed greater estimated richness than memory subsets.

The J gene is TRBJ2-1, the V gene TRBV5-1, with 10 bases lining up with TRBD1. What was sequenced was naive CD4+ T cells from PBMCs. The subset denotes: CD45RA+ positively selected. The sequence was collected from a man younger than 35 in good health. Some clones in this sample may be carry-over from other donors' samples. In DNA form, the CDR3 reads TGCGCCAGCGACCCCGGGACAGGGGACAATGAGCAGTTCTTC. Its translation: CASDPGTGDNEQFF.